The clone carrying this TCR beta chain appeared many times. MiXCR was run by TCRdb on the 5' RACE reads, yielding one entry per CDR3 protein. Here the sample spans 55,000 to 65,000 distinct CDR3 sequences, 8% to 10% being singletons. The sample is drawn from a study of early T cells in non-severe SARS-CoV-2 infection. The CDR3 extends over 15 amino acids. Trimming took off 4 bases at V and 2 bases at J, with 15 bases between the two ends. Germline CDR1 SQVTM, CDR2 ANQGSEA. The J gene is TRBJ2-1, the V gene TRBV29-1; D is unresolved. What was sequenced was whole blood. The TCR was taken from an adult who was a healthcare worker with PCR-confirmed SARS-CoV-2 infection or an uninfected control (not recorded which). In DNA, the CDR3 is TGCAGCGTTGTAATCCCTGAGGCGGCCTACAATGAGCAGTTCTTC. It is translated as CSVVIPEAAYNEQFF.